This TCR beta chain was sequenced during a study of early T cells in non-severe SARS-CoV-2 infection. Study context: It was bulk RNA from unsorted whole blood that was sequenced, and the chains were unpaired.

V shed 3 bases and J shed 1 base, with 13 bases lying between them. In germline, CDR1 is DFQATT, CDR2 SNEGSKA (reference sequence). CDR3 size: 15 residues. TCRdb re-called the 5' RACE reads with MiXCR, one entry per CDR3 protein. In the table there are 75,000 to 100,000 distinct CDR3 sequences, 11% to 15% of which are singletons. The sequence derives from an adult who was a healthcare worker with PCR-confirmed SARS-CoV-2 infection or an uninfected control (not recorded which). The sample was whole blood. The gene calls are TRBV20-1 and TRBJ1-3, with D uncertain. For the CDR3, the DNA is TGCAGTGCTAGCGCCTTAGGATTTTCTGGAAACACCATATATTTT. Its protein product is CSASALGFSGNTIYF.